The 27 T cell receptor beta chains given below trace back to one sample, sequenced in a study of T cell responses to AZD1222 COVID-19 vaccine. Generated by immunoSEQ multiplex PCR, the TCRdb table keeps only in-frame clones and is missing some. The data hold over 150,000 clones, with about 88% observed a single time. The specimen was peripheral blood, collected on day 0 of AZD1222 vaccination. These receptors were taken from an adult in good health.

This clone was seen just once. This chain links TRBV3-1 (or the pseudogene TRBV3-2) with TRBJ2-1; TRBD2 agrees at 9 bases. CDR3 size: 16 residues. V was pared by 4 bases and J by 3 bases, with 7 bases of the junction left unmatched. Germline V gives CDR1 LGHDT, CDR2 YNNKEL (reference sequence). CDR3 in amino acids: CASSRGGGASYNEQFF. CDR3 sequence (DNA): TGTGCCAGCAGCCGAGGCGGGGGGGCTAGCTACAATGAGCAGTTCTTC.

This clone was picked up a small number of times. The chain combines TRBV24-1 with TRBJ2-3; 15 bases are shared with TRBD2. Germline trimming cut 5 bases from V and 4 bases from J; bases unmatched to any gene: 0. This CDR3 has 15 residues. Germline loops: CDR1 KGHDR, CDR2 SFDVKD. The CDR3 nucleotides read TGTGCCACCAGTGGGACTAGCGGGGGGGCAGATACGCAGTATTTT. This codes for CATSGTSGGADTQYF.

Of note for this clone: This sample includes further DNA sequences coding for the same CDR3. This chain links TRBV5-1 with TRBJ2-1, with D hard to call. The ends were cut back, 0 bases at V and 0 bases at J, with 4 bases in the middle. From germline, CDR1 is SGHRS and CDR2 YFSETQ. The CDR3 is 14 amino acids. CDR3 sequence reads: CASSLDSSYNEQFF. The CDR3 nucleotides are TGCGCCAGCAGCTTGGACAGCTCCTACAATGAGCAGTTCTTC.

V is TRBV19 and J is TRBJ2-5; 8 nucleotides line up with TRBD2. This CDR3 is built from 14 residues. J gave up 4 bases and V 7 bases, and 8 bases lay outside the gene matches. From germline, CDR1 is LNHDA and CDR2 SQIVND (reference sequence). CDR3 residues: CASTRAGAPETQYF. The CDR3 bases are TGTGCCAGTACTCGAGCGGGGGCCCCAGAGACCCAGTACTTC.

The V and J genes are TRBV2 and TRBJ1-2; no clear D gene. CDR1 is SNHLY, CDR2 FYNNEI, per germline. This CDR3 has 15 residues. V lost 7 bases and J lost 6, with 21 bases in between. For the CDR3, the DNA is TGTGCCAGCATCCCCCGGGGAAGGGAAATGAATGGCTACACCTTC. Encoded protein: CASIPRGREMNGYTF.

The chain joins TRBV27 to TRBJ2-7; no definite D call. Between the trimmed V and J ends, which lost 7 bases and 6 bases, there was a span of 16 bases. Germline loops: CDR1 MNHEY, CDR2 SMNVEV (reference sequence). The CDR3 runs 13 residues. CDR3 nucleotides: TGTGCCAGCACCATAGCCCCGGGTAGCGAGCAGTACTTC. Translating it yields CASTIAPGSEQYF.

The J gene is TRBJ2-7, the V gene TRBV5-8; perhaps D is TRBD1 or TRBD2 (5 bases each). This CDR3 has 14 residues. CDR1 is SGHTS, CDR2 YDEGEE, per germline. Trimming removed 4 bases from V and 9 bases from J, with 20 bases in between. CDR3: CASSPPGTASGQYF. CDR3 DNA: TGTGCCAGCAGCCCTCCCGGGACGGCTTCAGGGCAGTACTTC.

The V call is TRBV18, the J call TRBJ2-7; maybe TRBD1 (5 bases). V shed 3 bases and J shed 2 bases, with 17 bases lying between them. This CDR3 is built from 16 residues. Germline V CDR1 and CDR2: KGHSH, LQKENI. This chain's CDR3 is CASSPPDRQGPYEQYF. DNA of the CDR3: TGTGCCAGCTCACCCCCCGACCGTCAGGGTCCCTACGAGCAGTACTTC.

About this clone: The sample carries other DNA sequences with the same CDR3. The chain joins TRBV20-1 to TRBJ2-3, with D unresolved. The CDR3 has 10 residues. Germline V gene sequence: CDR1 DFQATT, CDR2 SNEGSKA (reference sequence). Trimming removed 6 bases from V and 3 bases from J, with 4 bases in between. The CDR3, as DNA: TGCAGTGCCCTGACAGATACGCAGTATTTT. Protein sequence: CSALTDTQYF.

In this sample, this clone turned up a few times. The rearrangement joins TRBV6-5 to TRBJ1-2; D possibly corresponds to TRBD1 (5 bases). Looked up from germline, CDR1 is MNHEY and CDR2 is SVGAGI. This CDR3 has 14 amino acids. The V gene lost 6 bases and the J gene lost 2 bases, with 13 bases spanning the gap. The CDR3, as DNA: TGTGCCAGCAGCACCCGTGGGGGGAACTATGGCTACACCTTC. This encodes CASSTRGGNYGYTF.

This sequence joins TRBV7-6 and TRBJ2-5; tentatively, D is TRBD1 (6 bases). V was pared by 3 bases and J by 5 bases, with 19 bases between. Looked up from germline, CDR1 is SGHVS and CDR2 is FNYEAQ. The length of the CDR3 is 16 residues. The CDR3 DNA follows: TGTGCCAGCAGCTTGATGGGTCAGGGGCCAATGGAGACCCAGTACTTC. Its protein product is CASSLMGQGPMETQYF.

This clone appeared a few times. The V and J genes are TRBV3-1 (or the pseudogene TRBV3-2) and TRBJ1-5, with a possible D match to TRBD1 (5 bases). CDR1 is LGHDT, CDR2 YNNKEL, per germline (reference sequence). The V end lost 0 bases, the J end lost 0 bases, and 15 bases lay between the germline ends. This CDR3 spans 18 amino acids. Here the CDR3 DNA reads TGTGCCAGCAGCCAAGATCTGTATGGGGGATATAGCAATCAGCCCCAGCATTTT. Translation gives CASSQDLYGGYSNQPQHF.

This clone is a singleton in its sample. J is TRBJ2-7 and V is TRBV3-1 (or the pseudogene TRBV3-2); D possibly corresponds to TRBD2 (5 bases). The germline V gene has CDR1 LGHDT and CDR2 YNNKEL (reference sequence). This CDR3 has 13 residues. Trimming shortened V by 2 bases and J by 7 bases, and 12 bases separated the two germline ends. For the CDR3, the DNA is TGTGCCAGCAGCCAAACCATCCCGGGGGAGCAGTACTTC. It translates to CASSQTIPGEQYF.

J is TRBJ2-5 and V is TRBV5-1; 7 bases align to TRBD1. The germline V gene has CDR1 SGHRS and CDR2 YFSETQ. Trimming at V came to 0 bases and at J to 0 bases, leaving 2 bases not matched to a gene. The CDR3 totals 15 residues. This CDR3 reads CASSLVTGDQETQYF. Written as DNA, the CDR3 is TGCGCCAGCAGCTTGGTTACAGGGGACCAAGAGACCCAGTACTTC.

The chain recombines TRBV3-1 (or the pseudogene TRBV3-2) with TRBJ1-1; D is unclear. Germline loops: CDR1 LGHDT, CDR2 YNNKEL (reference sequence). Trimming cost V 4 bases and J 1 base, with 13 bases left between them. This CDR3 has 15 residues. CDR3 in DNA: TGTGCCAGCAGCCCCCTAGACACCCAGAACACTGAAGCTTTCTTT. It is translated as CASSPLDTQNTEAFF.

This clone occurred once. DNA of the CDR3: TGTGCCAGCAGTCGTGGACGGCTGGGAAACACCATATATTTT. Translation: CASSRGRLGNTIYF. The gene calls are TRBV13 and TRBJ1-3; D is unresolved. The CDR3 is 14 amino acids. Trimming removed 6 bases at V and 4 bases at J, with 13 bases between. The germline CDR1 and CDR2 sequences are PRHDT and FYEKMQ (reference sequence). The variable domain in full, completed from reference TRBV13 and TRBJ1-3, reads AAGVIQSPRHLIKEKRETATLKCYPIPRHDTVYWYQQGPGQDPQFLISFYEKMQSDKGSIPDRFSAQQFSDYHSELNMSSLELGDSALYFCASSRGRLGNTIYFGEGSWLTVV.

The chain has TRBV3-1 (or the pseudogene TRBV3-2) and TRBJ1-6; D is possibly TRBD1 (6 bases). The CDR3 consists of 14 residues. Per the germline V gene, CDR1 is LGHDT and CDR2 is YNNKEL (reference sequence). Deletions cut 7 bases from V and 7 bases from J, with 14 bases between. The CDR3 sequence is CASNTGPENSPLHF. The CDR3 DNA sequence: TGTGCCAGCAACACAGGGCCGGAAAATTCACCCCTCCACTTT.

A single count supports this clone. The rearrangement links TRBV19 to TRBJ1-1; 9 nucleotides align to TRBD1. Germline trimming cut 4 bases from V and 6 bases from J; bases unmatched to any gene: 6. From germline, CDR1 is LNHDA and CDR2 SQIVND (reference sequence). The CDR3 is 14 residues long. This CDR3 is CASSKTGGLPEAFF. For the CDR3, the DNA is TGTGCCAGTAGTAAGACAGGGGGTCTGCCTGAAGCTTTCTTT.

The J gene is TRBJ1-2, the V gene TRBV9; D is unresolved. Trimming removed 4 bases from V and 0 bases from J, with 16 bases in between. Germline values: CDR1 SGDLS, CDR2 YYNGEE. This CDR3 has 16 residues. CDR3 coding DNA: TGTGCCAGCAGCCCACAATCCCTTCCCACTAACTATGGCTACACCTTC. Encoded protein: CASSPQSLPTNYGYTF.

The chain recombines TRBV24-1 with TRBJ2-2; D is uncertain. Trimming removed 0 bases at V and 6 bases at J, with 7 bases between. The CDR3 runs to 14 residues. The germline V gene has CDR1 KGHDR and CDR2 SFDVKD. In nucleotides, the CDR3 is TGTGCCACCAGTGATTTGTCCGTCGCCGGGGAGCTGTTTTTT. Translating gives CATSDLSVAGELFF.

This chain connects TRBV19 to TRBJ1-5; D perhaps matches TRBD1 (6 bases). Trimming pared 5 bases from V and 4 bases from J, leaving 12 bases between. Germline assignment: CDR1 LNHDA and CDR2 SQIVND (reference sequence). The CDR3 consists of 14 residues. The DNA of the CDR3 is TGTGCCAGTAGTTCCACCCAGGGGAATCAGCCCCAGCATTTT. This translates into CASSSTQGNQPQHF.

The rearrangement joins TRBV16 to TRBJ2-5; D unresolved. V lost 1 base, J lost 3 bases, and 15 bases lay in between. Germline V gene data show CDR1 as KGHSY and CDR2 as FQNENV. The CDR3 spans 16 residues. The CDR3 spells CASSQLGSSIKETQYF. DNA of the CDR3: TGTGCCAGCAGCCAATTGGGGTCATCCATTAAAGAGACCCAGTACTTC.

This clone has only one observation. This chain uses TRBV2 with TRBJ1-1; D might be TRBD1 (6 bases). The CDR3 loop spans 14 amino acids. Per the germline V gene, CDR1 is SNHLY and CDR2 is FYNNEI. V was clipped by 3 bases and J by 1 base, with 9 bases between them. The CDR3 DNA sequence: TGTGCCAGCAGTGAGGGGGCAAAGAACACTGAAGCTTTCTTT. This codes for CASSEGAKNTEAFF.

The rearrangement links TRBV3-1 (or the pseudogene TRBV3-2) to TRBJ2-7; TRBD1 might be the D (5 bases). V gave up 4 bases and J gave up 1 base, with 14 bases separating them. This CDR3 has 15 residues. CDR1 and CDR2 from the germline V gene are LGHDT and YNNKEL (reference sequence). In nucleotides, the CDR3 is TGTGCCAGCAGCCCAAGTTCGGCAGGGTCCTACGAGCAGTACTTC. Translating it yields CASSPSSAGSYEQYF.

This clone was detected only once. The chain joins TRBV12-5 to TRBJ1-2; TRBD1 matches 11 bases. Germline CDR1 reads LGHNT; CDR2 reads FRNRAP. J lost 5 bases, V lost 5 bases, and 7 bases had no gene match. This CDR3 spans 15 amino acids. This CDR3 reads CASGHGQGAGYGYTF. For the CDR3, the DNA is TGTGCTAGTGGTCACGGACAGGGGGCCGGTTATGGCTACACCTTC.

V gene TRBV19 combines with J gene TRBJ1-5, with TRBD1 matching 7 bases. This CDR3 has 15 residues. CDR1 and CDR2 (germline): LNHDA, SQIVND (reference sequence). The V segment lost 4 bases and the J segment 0 bases; nucleotides outside the gene matches: 3. The CDR3 loop reads CASSTTGVSNQPQHF. In DNA form, the CDR3 reads TGTGCCAGTAGTACAACAGGGGTTAGCAATCAGCCCCAGCATTTT.

This chain links TRBV10-3 with TRBJ1-2; 7 positions agree with TRBD1. The germline V gene encodes CDR1 ENHRY and CDR2 SYGVKD. With V trimmed by 10 bases and J by 1 base, 6 bases remained unmatched. This CDR3 is 13 amino acids long. This CDR3 is CASGGQINYGYTF. Written as DNA, the CDR3 is TGTGCCAGCGGGGGACAGATTAACTATGGCTACACCTTC.